This is a list of T cell receptor beta chains from one sample in a study of blood T cells in healthy people across ages. TCRdb re-analysed the 5' RACE reads in MiXCR, keeping a single row per CDR3 protein. Here the sample spans 550,000 to 800,000 distinct CDR3 sequences, about 30% being singletons. Specimen: blood. The receptors derive from a woman over 75 in good health. Both conserved end residues are part of each CDR3. The order of the fields is CDR3 protein, CDR3 DNA, J gene, clone size, D gene, V gene, CDR3 length. D genes are given only for firm matches. Some rows have no size entry. The others give once, few or many, or a class for an expanded clone.

CSARGRVWANTEAFF	TGCAGTGCTAGAGGTCGAGTTTGGGCGAACACTGAAGCTTTCTTT	TRBJ1-1	many	.	TRBV20-1	15
CASTDAPGTVNEQFF	TGTGCCAGCACCGATGCGCCCGGGACTGTCAATGAGCAGTTCTTC	TRBJ2-1	.	.	TRBV7-9	15
CASSQALSGGVSYEQYF	TGTGCCAGCAGCCAAGCTTTGTCCGGGGGAGTATCCTACGAGCAGTACTTC	TRBJ2-7	many	.	TRBV4-2	17
CASSVETGNGYTF	TGTGCCAGCAGCGTAGAGACAGGGAATGGCTACACCTTC	TRBJ1-2	many	TRBD1	TRBV9	13
CSAPRADTQYF	TGCAGTGCTCCGAGGGCAGATACGCAGTATTTT	TRBJ2-3	many	.	TRBV20-1	11
CASSLDQRETQYF	TGTGCCAGCAGCTTGGACCAACGAGAGACCCAGTACTTC	TRBJ2-5	many	.	TRBV5-4	13
CASRDRAGSYNEQFF	TGTGCCAGCAGGGACAGGGCGGGCTCCTACAATGAGCAGTTCTTC	TRBJ2-1	many	TRBD1	TRBV6-1	15
CASSFGLPTQETQYF	TGCGCCAGCAGCTTTGGACTACCTACGCAAGAGACCCAGTACTTC	TRBJ2-5	.	.	TRBV5-1	15
CASTMGGGWNQPQHF	TGTGCCAGCACCATGGGGGGAGGTTGGAATCAGCCCCAGCATTTT	TRBJ1-5	.	.	TRBV28	15
CASSPTRTGSTEAFF	TGTGCCAGCAGTCCAACCCGAACAGGCTCTACTGAAGCTTTCTTT	TRBJ1-1	few	.	TRBV2	15
CASSLFQGDETQYF	TGCGCCAGCAGCTTATTCCAGGGGGATGAGACCCAGTACTTC	TRBJ2-5	many	TRBD1	TRBV5-1	14
CASSFKDRPGNGYTF	TGTGCCAGCAGCTTCAAAGACAGGCCAGGAAACGGCTACACCTTC	TRBJ1-2	.	.	TRBV6-5	15
CASSPLPLGGASNQPQHF	TGTGCCAGTAGCCCCCTCCCCTTGGGAGGAGCGAGCAATCAGCCCCAGCATTTT	TRBJ1-5	.	.	TRBV19	18
CASSPTTGVGYGYTF	TGCGCCAGCAGCCCGACGACAGGGGTTGGCTATGGCTACACCTTC	TRBJ1-2	.	TRBD1	TRBV5-1	15
CASSSGQGNTGANVLTF	TGTGCCAGCAGCTCGGGACAGGGGAACACTGGGGCCAACGTCCTGACTTTC	TRBJ2-6	.	TRBD1	TRBV7-2	17
CASSPLEVAGNLYF	TGTGCCAGCTCACCTTTGGAGGTGGCAGGGAATCTCTACTTC	TRBJ2-4	.	.	TRBV18	14
CASIADGMNTEAFF	TGTGCCAGCATCGCGGACGGGATGAACACTGAAGCTTTCTTT	TRBJ1-1	many	.	TRBV6-2/TRBV6-3	14
CASSGRGHRFQGGDTQYF	TGCGCCAGCAGCGGCCGGGGCCACCGATTCCAAGGGGGAGATACGCAGTATTTT	TRBJ2-3	many	.	TRBV5-1	18
CASGGYTDTQYF	TGTGCCAGCGGGGGCTACACAGATACGCAGTATTTT	TRBJ2-3	.	.	TRBV7-2	12
CASSPDRASNEQYF	TGTGCCAGCAGCCCGGACAGGGCAAGTAACGAGCAGTACTTC	TRBJ2-7	.	TRBD1	TRBV11-3	14
CASSVGQAGTQYF	TGTGCCAGCAGTGTGGGACAGGCGGGGACCCAGTACTTC	TRBJ2-5	many	TRBD1	TRBV2	13
CASSRAGLEQFF	TGCGCCAGCTCGCGGGCGGGACTTGAGCAGTTCTTC	TRBJ2-1	.	.	TRBV4-3	12
CASRSQGFNEKLFF	TGTGCCAGCAGATCACAGGGGTTTAATGAAAAACTGTTTTTT	TRBJ1-4	few	TRBD1	TRBV28	14
CASSLEMPGTEAFF	TGCGCCAGCAGCTTGGAGATGCCCGGCACTGAAGCTTTCTTT	TRBJ1-1	many	.	TRBV5-1	14
CASSLVGSRVETQYF	TGCGCCAGCAGCTTGGTCGGCTCAAGGGTGGAGACCCAGTACTTC	TRBJ2-5	.	.	TRBV5-1	15
CASSPYRSQPQHF	TGTGCCAGCAGCCCTTACAGGAGTCAGCCCCAGCATTTT	TRBJ1-5	many	.	TRBV7-2	13
CASSSGSKYEQYF	TGTGCCAGCAGCTCGGGGTCCAAATACGAGCAGTACTTC	TRBJ2-7	few	.	TRBV7-3	13
CASREGTSGTVTDTQYF	TGTGCCAGCAGGGAAGGGACTAGCGGGACCGTCACAGATACGCAGTATTTT	TRBJ2-3	many	TRBD2	TRBV12-3/TRBV12-4	17
CASSTGRQNGYTF	TGTGCCAGTAGTACAGGACGACAGAATGGCTACACCTTC	TRBJ1-2	few	.	TRBV19	13
CASSLRGNQYEQYF	TGTGCCAGCAGTTTACGGGGGAACCAATACGAGCAGTACTTC	TRBJ2-7	many	.	TRBV28	14
CASSRESGGTTEAFF	TGTGCCAGCAGCCGCGAATCAGGGGGCACCACTGAAGCTTTCTTT	TRBJ1-1	.	TRBD1	TRBV3-1	15
CASSPGAVVEQYF	TGTGCCAGCAGCCCCGGGGCGGTGGTCGAGCAGTACTTC	TRBJ2-7	many	.	TRBV7-9	13
CASRRGEGTEAFF	TGTGCCAGCAGGAGGGGCGAGGGCACTGAAGCTTTCTTT	TRBJ1-1	many	.	TRBV12-3/TRBV12-4	13
CASNNQGRVDNEQFF	TGTGCCAGCAACAACCAGGGGCGGGTCGACAATGAGCAGTTCTTC	TRBJ2-1	many	.	TRBV7-8	15
CASSLSGQADGYTF	TGTGCCAGCAGTTTATCCGGCCAGGCCGATGGCTACACCTTC	TRBJ1-2	.	.	TRBV12-3/TRBV12-4	14
CASSKGGTGGDYF	TGCGCCAGCAGCAAGGGCGGGACAGGAGGCGACTACTTC	TRBJ2-7	many	TRBD1	TRBV5-1	13
CASSQRGRRLHHQHEQYF	TGTGCCAGCAGCCAAAGAGGGAGGAGGCTGCATCACCAGCACGAGCAGTACTTC	TRBJ2-7	many	.	TRBV3-1	18
CASSFLTEAFF	TGTGCCAGCAGCTTTCTTACTGAAGCTTTCTTT	TRBJ1-1	few	.	TRBV6-2/TRBV6-3	11
CASGYRGTSPLHF	TGTGCTAGTGGTTACAGGGGAACCTCACCCCTCCACTTT	TRBJ1-6	.	TRBD1	TRBV12-5	13
CASTRQGTYNEQFF	TGTGCCAGCACACGGCAGGGGACCTACAATGAGCAGTTCTTC	TRBJ2-1	.	.	TRBV13	14
CSARPTSGGYNEQFF	TGCAGTGCTAGGCCTACTAGCGGGGGTTACAATGAGCAGTTCTTC	TRBJ2-1	many	TRBD2	TRBV20-1	15
CASSKDRPDALHF	TGCGCCAGCAGCAAGGACAGGCCGGATGCCCTCCACTTT	TRBJ1-6	.	TRBD1	TRBV5-1	13
CASSQDNLAGIQYF	TGCGCCAGCAGCCAAGATAATCTAGCTGGCATTCAGTACTTC	TRBJ2-4	.	.	TRBV4-3	14
CASSDRTSNQPQHF	TGTGCCAGCAGTGACAGGACTAGCAATCAGCCCCAGCATTTT	TRBJ1-5	.	.	TRBV12-3/TRBV12-4	14
CASKQQGDGPYEQYF	TGTGCCAGCAAACAACAGGGGGACGGCCCCTACGAGCAGTACTTC	TRBJ2-7	.	TRBD1	TRBV12-3/TRBV12-4	15
CAWSVSLGVSYEQYF	TGTGCCTGGAGTGTAAGCCTAGGGGTTTCCTACGAGCAGTACTTC	TRBJ2-7	few	.	TRBV30	15
CASSQGGSSGYYEQYF	TGCGCCAGCAGCCAAGGGGGGTCTAGCGGCTACTACGAGCAGTACTTC	TRBJ2-7	many	TRBD2	TRBV4-1	16
CASSDDRGYYEQYF	TGTGCCAGCAGCGACGACAGGGGGTACTACGAGCAGTACTTC	TRBJ2-7	.	TRBD1	TRBV11-2	14
CASRTRRGTDSGNTIYF	TGTGCCAGCAGGACACGCCGCGGGACGGACTCTGGAAACACCATATATTTT	TRBJ1-3	.	.	TRBV12-3/TRBV12-4	17
CASSVDLGPGELFF	TGTGCCAGCAGCGTGGATTTGGGCCCGGGGGAGCTGTTTTTT	TRBJ2-2	.	.	TRBV7-8	14
CASSLIGAGRNTGELFF	TGTGCCAGCAGTCTAATCGGGGCGGGGCGGAACACCGGGGAGCTGTTTTTT	TRBJ2-2	.	.	TRBV5-5	17
CASSYQGAQYF	TGTGCCAGCAGTTACCAGGGTGCGCAGTACTTC	TRBJ2-7	many	.	TRBV6-5	11
CASSETGYYNSPLHF	TGTGCCAGCAGTGAGACAGGCTACTATAATTCACCCCTCCACTTT	TRBJ1-6	many	.	TRBV25-1	15
CASSQVPTGTSGGSQYF	TGTGCCAGCAGCCAAGTACCCACAGGGACTAGCGGGGGTTCACAGTACTTC	TRBJ2-5	many	TRBD2	TRBV3-1	17
CASSWSGGGKTDTQYF	TGCGCCAGCAGCTGGAGCGGGGGCGGAAAGACAGATACGCAGTATTTT	TRBJ2-3	.	TRBD2	TRBV5-1	16